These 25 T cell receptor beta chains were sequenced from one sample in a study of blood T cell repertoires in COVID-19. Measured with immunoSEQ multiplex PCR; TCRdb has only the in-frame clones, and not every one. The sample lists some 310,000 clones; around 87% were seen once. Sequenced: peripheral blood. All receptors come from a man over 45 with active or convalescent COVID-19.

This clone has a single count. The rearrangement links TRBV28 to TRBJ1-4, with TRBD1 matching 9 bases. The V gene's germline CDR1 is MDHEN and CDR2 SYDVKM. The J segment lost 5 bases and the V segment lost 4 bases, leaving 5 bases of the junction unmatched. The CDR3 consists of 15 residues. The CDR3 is CASSYSGTGNEKLFF. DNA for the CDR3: TGTGCCAGCAGTTACTCCGGGACAGGGAATGAAAAACTGTTTTTT.

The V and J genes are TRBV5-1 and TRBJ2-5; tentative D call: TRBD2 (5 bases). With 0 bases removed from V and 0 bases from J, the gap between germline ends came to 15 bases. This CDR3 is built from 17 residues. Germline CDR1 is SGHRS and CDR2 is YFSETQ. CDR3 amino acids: CASSLAAGGRNQETQYF. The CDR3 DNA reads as TGCGCCAGCAGCTTGGCCGCAGGTGGGAGAAACCAAGAGACCCAGTACTTC.

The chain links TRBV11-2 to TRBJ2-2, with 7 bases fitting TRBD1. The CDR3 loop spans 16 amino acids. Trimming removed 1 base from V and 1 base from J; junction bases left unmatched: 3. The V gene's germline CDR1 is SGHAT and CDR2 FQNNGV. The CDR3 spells CASSLGRQGNTGELFF. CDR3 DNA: TGTGCCAGCAGCTTAGGCCGACAGGGGAACACCGGGGAGCTGTTTTTT. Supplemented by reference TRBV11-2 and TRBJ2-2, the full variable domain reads EAGVAQSPRYKIIEKRQSVAFWCNPISGHATLYWYQQILGQGPKLLIQFQNNGVVDDSQLPKDRFSAERLKGVDSTLKIQPAKLEDSAVYLCASSLGRQGNTGELFFGEGSRLTVL.

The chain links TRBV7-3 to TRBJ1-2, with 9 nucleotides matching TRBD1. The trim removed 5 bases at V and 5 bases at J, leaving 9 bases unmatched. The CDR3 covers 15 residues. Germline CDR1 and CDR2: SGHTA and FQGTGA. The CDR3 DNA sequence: TGTGCCAGCAGCGGGAGAGACAGGGGGGTATATGGCTACACCTTC. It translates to CASSGRDRGVYGYTF.

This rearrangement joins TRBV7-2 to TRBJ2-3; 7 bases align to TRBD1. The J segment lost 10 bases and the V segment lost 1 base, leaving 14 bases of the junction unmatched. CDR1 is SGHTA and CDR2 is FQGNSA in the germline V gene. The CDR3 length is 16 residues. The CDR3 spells CASSLDATGSSGAQYF. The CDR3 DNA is TGTGCCAGCAGCTTAGACGCGACAGGGAGTAGTGGGGCGCAGTATTTT.

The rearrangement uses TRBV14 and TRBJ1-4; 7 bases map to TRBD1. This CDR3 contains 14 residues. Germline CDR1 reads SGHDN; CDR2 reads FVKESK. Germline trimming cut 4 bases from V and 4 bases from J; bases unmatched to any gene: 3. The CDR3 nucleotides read TGTGCCAGCAGCCCGGGACAGTTTAATGAAAAACTGTTTTTT. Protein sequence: CASSPGQFNEKLFF.

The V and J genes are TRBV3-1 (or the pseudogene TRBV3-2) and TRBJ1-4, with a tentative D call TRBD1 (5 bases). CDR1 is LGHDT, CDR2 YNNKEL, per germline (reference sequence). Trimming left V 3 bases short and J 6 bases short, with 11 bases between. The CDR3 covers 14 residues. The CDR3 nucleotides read TGTGCCAGCAGCCAGCAGGGTAGGGATGAAAAACTGTTTTTT. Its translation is CASSQQGRDEKLFF.

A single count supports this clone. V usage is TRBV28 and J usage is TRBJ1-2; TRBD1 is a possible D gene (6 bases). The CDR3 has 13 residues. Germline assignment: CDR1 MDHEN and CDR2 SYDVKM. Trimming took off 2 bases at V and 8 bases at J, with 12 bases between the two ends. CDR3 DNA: TGTGCCAGCAGTTTACAGGGGAATGTCGGCTACACCTTC. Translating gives CASSLQGNVGYTF.

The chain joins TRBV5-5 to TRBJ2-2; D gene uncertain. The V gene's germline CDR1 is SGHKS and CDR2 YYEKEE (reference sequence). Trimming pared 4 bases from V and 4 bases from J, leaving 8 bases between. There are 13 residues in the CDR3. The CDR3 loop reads CASSPWATGELFF. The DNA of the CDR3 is TGTGCCAGCAGCCCCTGGGCCACCGGGGAGCTGTTTTTT.

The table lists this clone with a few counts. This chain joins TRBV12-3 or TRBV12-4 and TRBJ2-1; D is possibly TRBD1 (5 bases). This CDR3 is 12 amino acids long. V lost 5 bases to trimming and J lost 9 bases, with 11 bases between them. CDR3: CASSPQVGEQFF. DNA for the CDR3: TGTGCCAGCAGTCCACAGGTGGGTGAGCAGTTCTTC.

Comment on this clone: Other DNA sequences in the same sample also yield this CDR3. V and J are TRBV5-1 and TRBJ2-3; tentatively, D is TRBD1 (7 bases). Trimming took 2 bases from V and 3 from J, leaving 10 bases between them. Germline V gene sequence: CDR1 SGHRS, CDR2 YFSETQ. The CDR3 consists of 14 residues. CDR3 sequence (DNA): TGCGCCAGCAGCTTCTCAGGGGGGACAGATACGCAGTATTTT. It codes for CASSFSGGTDTQYF.

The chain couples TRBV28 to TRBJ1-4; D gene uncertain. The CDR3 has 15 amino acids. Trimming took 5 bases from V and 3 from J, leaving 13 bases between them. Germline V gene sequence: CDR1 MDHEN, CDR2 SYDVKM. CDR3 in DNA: TGTGCCAGCAGTCCCCCCGGGAGGTCTAATGAAAAACTGTTTTTT. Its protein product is CASSPPGRSNEKLFF.

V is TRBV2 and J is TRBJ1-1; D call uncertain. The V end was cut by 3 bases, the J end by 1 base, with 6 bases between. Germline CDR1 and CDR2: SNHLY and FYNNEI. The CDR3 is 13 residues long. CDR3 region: CASSEVRNTEAFF. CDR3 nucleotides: TGTGCCAGCAGTGAGGTTAGGAACACTGAAGCTTTCTTT.

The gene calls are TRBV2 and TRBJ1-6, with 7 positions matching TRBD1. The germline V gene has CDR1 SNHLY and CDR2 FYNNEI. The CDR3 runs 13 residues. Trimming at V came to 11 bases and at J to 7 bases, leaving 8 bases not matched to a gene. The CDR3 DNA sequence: TGTGCCGGCACTGGACAGGTGAATTCACCCCTCCACTTT. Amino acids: CAGTGQVNSPLHF.

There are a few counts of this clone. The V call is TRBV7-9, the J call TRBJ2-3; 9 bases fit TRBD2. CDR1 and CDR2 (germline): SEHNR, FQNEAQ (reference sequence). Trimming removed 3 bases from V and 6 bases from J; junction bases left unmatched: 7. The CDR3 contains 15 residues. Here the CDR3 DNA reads TGTGCCAGCAGCTTTTTTGGTAGCGGGAGTGATACGCAGTATTTT. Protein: CASSFFGSGSDTQYF.

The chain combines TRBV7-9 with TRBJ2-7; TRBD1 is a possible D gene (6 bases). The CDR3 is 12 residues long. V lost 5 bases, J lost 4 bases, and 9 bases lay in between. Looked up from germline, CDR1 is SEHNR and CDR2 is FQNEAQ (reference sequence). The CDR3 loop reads CASSVQGYEQYF. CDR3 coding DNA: TGTGCCAGCAGCGTTCAGGGGTACGAGCAGTACTTC.

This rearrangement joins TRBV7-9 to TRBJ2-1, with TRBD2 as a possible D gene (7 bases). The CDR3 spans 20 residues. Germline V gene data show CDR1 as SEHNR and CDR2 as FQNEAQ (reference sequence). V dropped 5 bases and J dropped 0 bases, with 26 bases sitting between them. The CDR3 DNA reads TGTGCCAGCAGCACCGTCGTGCTGGGGGGGCAACCCAGCTCCTACAATGAGCAGTTCTTC. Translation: CASSTVVLGGQPSSYNEQFF. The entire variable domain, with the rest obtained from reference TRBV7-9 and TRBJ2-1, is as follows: DTGVSQNPRHKITKRGQNVTFRCDPISEHNRLYWYRQTLGQGPEFLTYFQNEAQLEKSRLLSDRFSAERPKGSFSTLEIQRTEQGDSAMYLCASSTVVLGGQPSSYNEQFFGPGTRLTVL.

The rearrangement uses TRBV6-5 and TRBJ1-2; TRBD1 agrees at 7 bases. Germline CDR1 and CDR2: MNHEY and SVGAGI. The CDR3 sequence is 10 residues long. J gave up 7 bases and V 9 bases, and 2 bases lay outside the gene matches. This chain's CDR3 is CARGGGGYTF. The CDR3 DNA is TGTGCCAGAGGGGGCGGTGGCTACACCTTC.

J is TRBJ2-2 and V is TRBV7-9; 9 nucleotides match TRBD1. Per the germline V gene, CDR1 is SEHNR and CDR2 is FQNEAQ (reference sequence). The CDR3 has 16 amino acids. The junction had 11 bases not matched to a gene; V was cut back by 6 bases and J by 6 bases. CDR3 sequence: CASRPAGTGTAGELFF. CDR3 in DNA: TGTGCCAGCAGGCCAGCCGGGACAGGGACGGCCGGGGAGCTGTTTTTT.

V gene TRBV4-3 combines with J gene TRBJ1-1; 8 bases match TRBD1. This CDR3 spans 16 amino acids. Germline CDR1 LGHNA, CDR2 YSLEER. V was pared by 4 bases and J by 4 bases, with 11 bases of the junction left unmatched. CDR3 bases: TGCGCCAGCAGCCGGGTGACAGGGGTCTCATCCACTGAAGCTTTCTTT. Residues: CASSRVTGVSSTEAFF.

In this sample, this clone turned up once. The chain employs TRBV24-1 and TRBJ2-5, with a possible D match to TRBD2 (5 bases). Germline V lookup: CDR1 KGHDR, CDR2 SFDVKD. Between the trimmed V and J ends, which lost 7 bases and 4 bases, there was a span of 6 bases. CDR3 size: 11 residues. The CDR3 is CATRAGETQYF. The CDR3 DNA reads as TGTGCCACCAGGGCGGGAGAGACCCAGTACTTC.

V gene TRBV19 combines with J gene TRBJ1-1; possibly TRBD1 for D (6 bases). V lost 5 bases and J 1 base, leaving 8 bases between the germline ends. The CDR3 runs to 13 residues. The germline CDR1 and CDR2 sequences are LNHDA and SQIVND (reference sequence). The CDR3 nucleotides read TGTGCCAGTAGTTTACAGGGGAACACTGAAGCTTTCTTT. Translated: CASSLQGNTEAFF.

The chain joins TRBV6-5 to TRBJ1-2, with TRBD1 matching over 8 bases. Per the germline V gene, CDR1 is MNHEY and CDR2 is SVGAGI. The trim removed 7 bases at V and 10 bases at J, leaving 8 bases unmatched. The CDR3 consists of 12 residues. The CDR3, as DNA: TGTGCCAGCACCGACAGGGGTTCGGACTACACCTTC. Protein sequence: CASTDRGSDYTF.

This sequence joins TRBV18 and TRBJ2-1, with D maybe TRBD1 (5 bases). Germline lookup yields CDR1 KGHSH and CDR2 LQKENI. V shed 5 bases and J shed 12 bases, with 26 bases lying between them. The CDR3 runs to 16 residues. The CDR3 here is CASSVEETRGAGRQFF. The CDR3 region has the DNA TGTGCCAGCTCAGTAGAAGAGACGCGAGGAGCAGGGCGGCAGTTCTTC.

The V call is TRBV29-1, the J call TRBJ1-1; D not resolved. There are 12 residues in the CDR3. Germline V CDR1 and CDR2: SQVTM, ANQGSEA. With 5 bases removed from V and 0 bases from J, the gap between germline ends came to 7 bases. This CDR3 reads CSVSQVNTEAFF. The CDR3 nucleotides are TGCAGCGTTAGTCAGGTGAACACTGAAGCTTTCTTT.